The sequence of this T cell receptor (beta chain) was determined in a study of blood T cell repertoires in COVID-19. The repertoire was sequenced with immunoSEQ multiplex PCR; TCRdb's copy has only in-frame clones and lacks some. The data show some 150,000 clones, with approximately 90% seen just once and roughly 4.3% held by the top ten. The CDR3 covers 15 residues. Germline-derived CDR1 and CDR2 are SGHRS and YFSETQ. The V end lost 4 bases, the J end lost 10 bases, and 23 bases lay between the germline ends. The source of this sequence is a man between 50 and 59 years old who had recovered from COVID-19. The sample comprised PBMCs or T cells enriched from blood (not recorded which). V is TRBV5-1 and J is TRBJ1-1; a possible D gene is TRBD1 (6 bases). The CDR3, as DNA: TGCGCCAGCAGCCCCGGGCAGGGGTTGAGACGGGGAGCTTTCTTT. It encodes CASSPGQGLRRGAFF. The full variable domain, completed using reference TRBV5-1 and TRBJ1-1, is KAGVTQTPRYLIKTRGQQVTLSCSPISGHRSVSWYQQTPGQGLQFLFEYFSETQRNKGNFPGRFSGRQFSNSRSEMNVSTLELGDSALYLCASSPGQGLRRGAFFGQGTRLTVV.